This T cell receptor (beta chain) originates from a study of blood T cell repertoires in COVID-19. Turning to the study itself: Spain, Italy and the United States supplied samples that represented acute and convalescent COVID-19. Sources were T cells, B-cell-depleted T cells, or PBMCs; the material itself was cDNA or gDNA.

The ends lost 0 bases at V and 4 bases at J; junction bases unmatched: 2. The CDR3 covers 14 residues. CDR1 and CDR2 (germline): SGHRS, YFSETQ. In the authors' methods: Amplification of reference gene primers provided the estimated nucleated cell counts. The assay was immunoSEQ multiplex PCR, and TCRdb's table has in-frame clones only and misses some. The V and J calls and clone size are taken from that table; D and trimming were inferred from the DNA. The data show more than 90,000 clones, roughly 85% seen once. The TCR originated in a man older than 75 with acute or convalescent COVID-19. Sequencing used peripheral blood. The J gene is TRBJ1-2, the V gene TRBV5-1; 8 bases agree with TRBD1. The CDR3 DNA reads as TGCGCCAGCAGCTTGGCCGACAGGGGCTATGGCTACACCTTC. Its protein is CASSLADRGYGYTF.